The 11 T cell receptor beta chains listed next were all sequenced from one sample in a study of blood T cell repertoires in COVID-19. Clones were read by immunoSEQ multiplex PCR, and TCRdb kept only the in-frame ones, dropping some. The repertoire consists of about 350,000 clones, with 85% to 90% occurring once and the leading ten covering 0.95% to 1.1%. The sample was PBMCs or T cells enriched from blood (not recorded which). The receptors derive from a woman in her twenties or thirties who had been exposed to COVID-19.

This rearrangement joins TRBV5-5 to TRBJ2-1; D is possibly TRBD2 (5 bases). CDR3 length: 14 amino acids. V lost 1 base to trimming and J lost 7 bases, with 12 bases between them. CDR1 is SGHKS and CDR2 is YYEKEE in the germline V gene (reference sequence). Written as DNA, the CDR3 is TGTGCCAGCAGCTTGTTTAGCGTAGGGAATGAGCAGTTCTTC. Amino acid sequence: CASSLFSVGNEQFF.

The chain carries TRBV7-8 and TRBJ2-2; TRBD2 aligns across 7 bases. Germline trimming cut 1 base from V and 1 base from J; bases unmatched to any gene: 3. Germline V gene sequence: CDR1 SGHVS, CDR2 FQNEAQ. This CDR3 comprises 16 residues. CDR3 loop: CASSLGVAGNTGELFF. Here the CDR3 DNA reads TGTGCCAGCAGCTTAGGGGTAGCGGGGAACACCGGGGAGCTGTTTTTT.

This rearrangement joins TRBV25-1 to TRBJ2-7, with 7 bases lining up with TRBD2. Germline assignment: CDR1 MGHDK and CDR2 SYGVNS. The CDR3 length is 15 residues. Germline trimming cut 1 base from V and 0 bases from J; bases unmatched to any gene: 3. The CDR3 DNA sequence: TGTGCCAGCAGTGAATCCGGGGGGAACTCCTACGAGCAGTACTTC. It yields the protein CASSESGGNSYEQYF.

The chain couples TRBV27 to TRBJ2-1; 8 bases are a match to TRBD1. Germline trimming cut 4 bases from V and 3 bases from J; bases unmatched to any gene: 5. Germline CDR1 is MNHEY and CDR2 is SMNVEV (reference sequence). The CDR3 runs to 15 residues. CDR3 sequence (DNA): TGTGCCAGCAGTTCGCCTGGACAGGGCTACAATGAGCAGTTCTTC. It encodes CASSSPGQGYNEQFF.

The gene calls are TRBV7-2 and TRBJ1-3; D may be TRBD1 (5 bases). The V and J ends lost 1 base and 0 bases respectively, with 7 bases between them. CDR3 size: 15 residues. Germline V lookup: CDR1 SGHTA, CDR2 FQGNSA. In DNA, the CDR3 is TGTGCCAGCAGCTTAGTCGGGGGCTCTGGAAACACCATATATTTT. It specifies CASSLVGGSGNTIYF.

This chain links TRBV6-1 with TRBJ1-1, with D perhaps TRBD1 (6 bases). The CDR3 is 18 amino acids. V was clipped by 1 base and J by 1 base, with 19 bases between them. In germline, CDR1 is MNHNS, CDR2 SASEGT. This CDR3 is CASSEEGGWRGGNTEAFF. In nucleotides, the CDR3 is TGTGCCAGCAGTGAAGAGGGAGGTTGGAGGGGGGGGAACACTGAAGCTTTCTTT.

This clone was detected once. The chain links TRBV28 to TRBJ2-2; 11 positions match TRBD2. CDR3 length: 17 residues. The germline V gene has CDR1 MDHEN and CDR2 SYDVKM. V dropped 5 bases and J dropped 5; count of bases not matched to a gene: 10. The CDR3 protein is CASSPWVGTSGTGELFF. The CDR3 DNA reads TGTGCCAGCAGTCCCTGGGTGGGGACTAGCGGTACCGGGGAGCTGTTTTTT.

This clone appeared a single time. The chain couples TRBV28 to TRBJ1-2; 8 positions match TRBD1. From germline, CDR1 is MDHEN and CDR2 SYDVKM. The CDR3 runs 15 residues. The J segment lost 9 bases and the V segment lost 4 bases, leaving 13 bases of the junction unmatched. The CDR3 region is CASSSAGQVDLRYTF. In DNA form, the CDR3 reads TGTGCCAGCAGTTCAGCGGGACAGGTCGATTTGCGCTACACCTTC.

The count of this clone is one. This CDR3 reads CASSLAPTAGGLYNEQFF. The CDR3 bases are TGTGCCAGCAGCTTAGCTCCGACAGCGGGAGGCCTATACAATGAGCAGTTCTTC. The chain carries TRBV11-2 and TRBJ2-1, with TRBD2 identical over 9 bases. Germline CDR1 SGHAT, CDR2 FQNNGV. The CDR3 covers 18 residues. V lost 1 base to trimming and J lost 4 bases; unmatched junction nucleotides: 11. Drawing the rest from reference TRBV11-2 and TRBJ2-1, the complete variable domain is EAGVAQSPRYKIIEKRQSVAFWCNPISGHATLYWYQQILGQGPKLLIQFQNNGVVDDSQLPKDRFSAERLKGVDSTLKIQPAKLEDSAVYLCASSLAPTAGGLYNEQFFGPGTRLTVL.

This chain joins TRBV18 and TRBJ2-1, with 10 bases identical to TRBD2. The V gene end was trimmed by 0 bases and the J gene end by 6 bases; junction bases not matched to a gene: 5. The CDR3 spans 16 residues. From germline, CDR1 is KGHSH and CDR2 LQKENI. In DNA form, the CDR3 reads TGTGCCAGCTCACCACCCGGGACTAGCGTCTCCAATGAGCAGTTCTTC. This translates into CASSPPGTSVSNEQFF.

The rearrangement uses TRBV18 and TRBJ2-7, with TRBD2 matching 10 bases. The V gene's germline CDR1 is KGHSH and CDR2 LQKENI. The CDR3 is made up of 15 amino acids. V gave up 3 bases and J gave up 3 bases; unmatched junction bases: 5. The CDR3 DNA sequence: TGTGCCAGCTCACCGAACCAGCGGGAGGGCTACGAGCAGTACTTC. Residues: CASSPNQREGYEQYF.